The subject of this entry is one TCR beta chain. The draw of peripheral blood yielded roughly 10 milliliters from each donor. The sample originates from a study of blood T cells in healthy people across ages. CDR3 length equals 16 residues. The V gene lost 0 bases and the J gene lost 4 bases, with 16 bases spanning the gap. Germline CDR1 is SGHRS and CDR2 is YFSETQ. It was with a sample-barcoded 5' primer and a J-beta primer mix that a second PCR of about 6 to 12 cycles was run. Each cDNA molecule carried a tag from a template-switch adaptor that contained 12 random nucleotides. Sequencing yielded, for each sample, at least 3 million paired-end reads carrying CDR3. From the 5' RACE reads, TCRdb called clonotypes with MiXCR, one entry per CDR3 protein. The sample carries 1.5 million to 2 million distinct CDR3 sequences, 40% to 55% recorded once.

The sequencing input was blood. V gene TRBV5-1 combines with J gene TRBJ2-5; D perhaps matches TRBD2 (6 bases). This sequence was found in a woman aged 40 to 50 in good health. The CDR3 nucleotides are TGCGCCAGCAGCTTGGCCGGGCGGGGCCGAGGAGAGACCCAGTACTTC. As protein: CASSLAGRGRGETQYF.